The following is a T cell receptor (beta chain) sequence with its context. This entry belongs to a study of Ad26.COV2.S vaccination and SARS-CoV-2 variants. Between the trimmed V and J ends, which lost 2 bases and 4 bases, there was a span of 18 bases. Per the germline V gene, CDR1 is SGHNT and CDR2 is YYREEE (reference sequence). The CDR3 contains 16 residues. Data came from immunoSEQ multiplex PCR; TCRdb stores just in-frame clones and leaves some out. The sample yields around 310,000 clones, roughly 88% seen once. Described treatment: around 19 received Ad26.COV2.S at low or high dose, single or two shots; five or six received placebo; per-sample allocation not given. Day 63 after the first injection of vaccine or placebo was the sampling time. An adult aged 18-55 years in Boston served as the donor.

The input for sequencing was peripheral blood, taken in a trial of Ad26.COV2.S vaccine versus placebo. The source of this sequence is a person aged 18-60 years who received the Ad26.COV2.S COVID-19 vaccine or a placebo. The rearrangement joins TRBV5-4 to TRBJ1-2; D gene ambiguous. CDR3 coding DNA: TGTGCCAGCAGCTTATCGGGCCCCCCGGCGGGCTATGGCTACACCTTC. Its translation is CASSLSGPPAGYGYTF.